This T cell receptor (beta chain) was recovered during a study of control samples from healthy donors and cancer patients. Profiled with immunoSEQ multiplex PCR; TCRdb holds only in-frame clones, not every one. This sample carries about 64,000 clones, roughly nine tenths of them seen once, and the ten largest clones take about 1.7%. V lost 1 base and J lost 1, with 8 bases in between. CDR3 size: 16 residues. The germline CDR1 and CDR2 sequences are LNHDA and SQIVND (reference sequence). The chain is built from TRBV19 and TRBJ1-6; D is unresolved. This receptor was identified in a man aged 40-49 years with colorectal cancer. Specimen: PBMCs. In DNA form, the CDR3 reads TGTGCCAGTAGTATAGGGCGAGTATCCTATAATTCACCCCTCCACTTT. Encoded protein: CASSIGRVSYNSPLHF.